What follows are 27 T cell receptor beta chains derived from one specimen sequenced in a study of chemoradiotherapy in HPV16-positive cancers. Measured with immunoSEQ multiplex PCR; TCRdb has only the in-frame clones, and not every one. Found here are about 68,000 clones, roughly 90% of them singletons; the top ten hold 4% to 4.5%. This material consisted of blood, taken from a patient who underwent chemoradiotherapy. The receptors originated from a human donor with HPV-associated anogenital cancer.

The chain has TRBV12-5 and TRBJ2-2; D possibly corresponds to TRBD1 (5 bases). The CDR3 is 13 amino acids. Trimming removed 2 bases at V and 6 bases at J, with 7 bases between. Germline values: CDR1 LGHNT, CDR2 FRNRAP. The CDR3 sequence is CASGLTGPGELFF. CDR3 nucleotides: TGTGCTAGTGGTTTGACAGGCCCCGGGGAGCTGTTTTTT.

The chain uses TRBV28 and TRBJ1-2; 7 bases line up with TRBD1. V was clipped by 5 bases and J by 7 bases; unmatched bases: 10. This CDR3 is built from 14 residues. Germline CDR1 MDHEN, CDR2 SYDVKM. The CDR3 sequence: CASSPPTGRSGYTF. The CDR3 DNA is TGTGCCAGCAGTCCGCCGACAGGGCGGAGTGGCTACACCTTC.

J is TRBJ2-2 and V is TRBV5-1; D is perhaps TRBD1 (5 bases). The germline gives CDR1 SGHRS, CDR2 YFSETQ. This CDR3 comprises 20 residues. V lost 5 bases to trimming and J lost 1 base, with 27 bases between them. Written as DNA, the CDR3 is TGCGCCAGCAGATTGAACCCTTACGCCCAGGGCGCGGTGAACACCGGGGAGCTGTTTTTT. Protein: CASRLNPYAQGAVNTGELFF.

The J gene is TRBJ1-2, the V gene TRBV6-4; D remains ambiguous. The V gene lost 6 bases and the J gene lost 8 bases, with 16 bases spanning the gap. The CDR3 spans 13 residues. In germline, CDR1 is MRHNA, CDR2 SNTAGT. In nucleotides, the CDR3 is TGTGCCAGCAGGACCCTCCTCAATGGGGGCTACACCTTC. This codes for CASRTLLNGGYTF.

This chain uses TRBV12-2 with TRBJ1-1; TRBD1 was called by the table and not checked on the DNA. TRBV12-2 is reported as a pseudogene. The CDR3 spans 17 residues. CDR3 amino acids: CASRRNRGLKVCTEAFF. The CDR3 bases are TGTGCAAGTCGTCGTAACAGGGGGCTGAAGGTATGCACTGAAGCTTTCTTT.

The chain carries TRBV6-5 and TRBJ1-1; 7 bases line up with TRBD1. There are 16 residues in the CDR3. Germline V gene data show CDR1 as MNHEY and CDR2 as SVGAGI. The junction had 13 bases not matched to a gene; V was cut back by 4 bases and J by 5 bases. The CDR3 loop is CASSSRQGGWPTEAFF. As DNA, the CDR3 is TGTGCCAGCAGTTCCCGACAGGGCGGGTGGCCGACTGAAGCTTTCTTT.

CDR3 DNA: TGTGCCAGCAGGGGGGGGGCGAACACTGAAGCTTTCTTT. As protein: CASRGGANTEAFF. The chain is built from TRBV27 and TRBJ1-1; weak D call: TRBD1 (6 bases). Trimming pared 6 bases from V and 1 base from J, leaving 9 bases between. This CDR3 is built from 13 residues. Germline CDR1 reads MNHEY; CDR2 reads SMNVEV (reference sequence).

This sequence joins TRBV7-6 and TRBJ1-5; D not resolved. This CDR3 has 17 residues. Germline CDR1 reads SGHVS; CDR2 reads FNYEAQ. V was clipped by 5 bases and J by 5 bases, with 22 bases between them. Written as DNA, the CDR3 is TGTGCCAGCAGCCAGACAATGGTCCCGATCGGTGATCAGCCCCAGCATTTT. This encodes CASSQTMVPIGDQPQHF. Filled out from reference TRBV7-6 and TRBJ1-5, the complete variable domain reads GAGVSQSPRYKVTKRGQDVALRCDPISGHVSLYWYRQALGQGPEFLTYFNYEAQQDKSGLPNDRFSAERPEGSISTLTIQRTEQRDSAMYRCASSQTMVPIGDQPQHFGDGTRLSIL.

The chain links TRBV4-2 to TRBJ2-1, with D possibly matching TRBD1 (6 bases). The CDR3 has 11 amino acids. The V and J ends lost 6 bases and 10 bases respectively, with 10 bases between them. Germline V CDR1 and CDR2: LGHNA, YNFKEQ. CDR3 amino acids: CASRAGQEQFF. In DNA, the CDR3 is TGTGCCAGCAGGGCTGGACAGGAGCAGTTCTTC.

V usage is TRBV9 and J usage is TRBJ2-7; 12 bases map to TRBD2. In germline, CDR1 is SGDLS, CDR2 YYNGEE. The V and J ends lost 2 bases and 2 bases, in that order; junction bases with no gene match: 5. The CDR3 sequence is 16 residues long. CDR3: CASSVGLAGPTYEQYF. CDR3 in DNA: TGTGCCAGCAGCGTTGGACTAGCGGGACCTACCTACGAGCAGTACTTC.

The genes are TRBV7-9 and TRBJ2-7; D is tentatively TRBD1 or TRBD2 (5 bases each). This CDR3 region has 12 residues. Trimming removed 8 bases from V and 1 base from J, with 9 bases in between. Germline assignment: CDR1 SEHNR and CDR2 FQNEAQ (reference sequence). The chain's CDR3 is CASRWGSYEQYF. The CDR3 nucleotides read TGTGCCAGCCGATGGGGGTCCTACGAGCAGTACTTC.

The chain uses TRBV28 and TRBJ1-2, with TRBD1 matching 7 bases. CDR1 MDHEN and CDR2 SYDVKM come from the germline V gene. The CDR3 spans 14 residues. The ends lost 5 bases at V and 7 bases at J; junction bases unmatched: 10. CDR3 DNA sequence: TGTGCCAGCAGTCCCAGGACAGGAAGGAGTGGCTACACCTTC. It yields the protein CASSPRTGRSGYTF.

A word on this clone: The same CDR3 arises from other DNA sequences in this sample as well. The V call is TRBV2, the J call TRBJ1-5, with D uncertain. The V gene's germline CDR1 is SNHLY and CDR2 FYNNEI. Between the trimmed V and J ends, which lost 2 bases and 0 bases, there was a span of 5 bases. The CDR3 totals 14 residues. The CDR3 region is CASSEINSNQPQHF. Written as DNA, the CDR3 is TGTGCCAGCAGTGAAATCAATAGCAATCAGCCCCAGCATTTT.

The J gene is TRBJ1-2, the V gene TRBV27, with 8 bases matching TRBD1. Germline V gene data show CDR1 as MNHEY and CDR2 as SMNVEV (reference sequence). With 6 bases clipped from V and 0 bases from J, the junction kept 6 bases outside the gene matches. This CDR3 is 15 amino acids long. The CDR3 DNA reads TGTGCCAGCAGCCGTACAGGGGGTTCTAACTATGGCTACACCTTC. Protein product: CASSRTGGSNYGYTF.

This clone was counted once. This CDR3 reads CASVTAAQPQHF. The CDR3 region has the DNA TGTGCCAGTGTGACAGCGGCCCAGCCCCAGCATTTT. The V and J genes are TRBV28 and TRBJ1-5; D is possibly TRBD1 (5 bases). CDR1 is MDHEN, CDR2 SYDVKM, per germline. The CDR3 is made up of 12 amino acids. V gave up 9 bases and J gave up 7 bases, with 13 bases separating them.

The V and J genes are TRBV19 and TRBJ2-3, with 11 bases lining up with TRBD1. The germline gives CDR1 LNHDA, CDR2 SQIVND (reference sequence). The CDR3 totals 17 residues. V was pared by 4 bases and J by 3 bases, with 9 bases of the junction left unmatched. The CDR3 bases are TGTGCCAGTAGTACCCTCCCCCGGGACAGGGGGACAGATACGCAGTATTTT. Its translation is CASSTLPRDRGTDTQYF.

The chain recombines TRBV6-5 with TRBJ2-7; D possibly corresponds to TRBD1 (5 bases). CDR3 size: 15 residues. Germline assignment: CDR1 MNHEY and CDR2 SVGAGI. With 2 bases removed from V and 1 base from J, the gap between germline ends came to 12 bases. CDR3 sequence reads: CASSYGEQGSYEQYF. The CDR3 bases are TGTGCCAGCAGTTACGGCGAGCAGGGATCCTACGAGCAGTACTTC.

This clone was counted a few times. The gene calls are TRBV28 and TRBJ2-7, with D unresolved. Trimming left V 5 bases short and J 7 bases short, with 6 bases between. The CDR3 is 10 amino acids. Germline values: CDR1 MDHEN, CDR2 SYDVKM. The CDR3 loop reads CASSGREQYF. CDR3 bases: TGTGCCAGCAGTGGGCGGGAGCAGTACTTC.

By its share, this clone is medium-sized. The V call is TRBV6-5, the J call TRBJ1-2; no definite D call. The germline V gene has CDR1 MNHEY and CDR2 SVGAGI. The CDR3 is made up of 13 amino acids. Trimming took 6 bases from V and 3 from J, leaving 11 bases between them. In nucleotides, the CDR3 is TGTGCCAGCAGAAATCAGGTGCACTATGGCTACACCTTC. Amino acid sequence: CASRNQVHYGYTF.

This clone appeared a few times. V and J are TRBV28 and TRBJ1-2, with TRBD1 matching 10 bases. The V gene end was trimmed by 6 bases and the J gene end by 8 bases; junction bases not matched to a gene: 15. Germline assignment: CDR1 MDHEN and CDR2 SYDVKM. This CDR3 comprises 16 residues. The CDR3: CASRIGLTGTGEGYTF. The CDR3 nucleotides are TGTGCCAGCAGGATAGGTCTTACCGGGACAGGGGAGGGCTACACCTTC.

The chain is built from TRBV19 and TRBJ2-5, with 13 nucleotides matching TRBD2. CDR3 length equals 15 residues. After removal of 4 bases from V and 9 bases from J, the junction contained 8 bases not matched to a gene. Germline CDR1 is LNHDA and CDR2 is SQIVND (reference sequence). CDR3 in amino acids: CASSTTGLAGWAQYF. The CDR3 DNA sequence: TGTGCCAGTAGTACCACGGGACTAGCGGGGTGGGCCCAGTACTTC.

This clone ranks as medium-sized. J is TRBJ1-2 and V is TRBV6-5, with D tentatively TRBD1 (6 bases). The germline CDR1 and CDR2 sequences are MNHEY and SVGAGI. This CDR3 has 16 amino acids. Trimming removed 0 bases at V and 8 bases at J, with 19 bases between. As DNA, the CDR3 is TGTGCCAGCAGTTACTCGAATGTGGGACACCTGGGCGGCTACACCTTC. Protein product: CASSYSNVGHLGGYTF.

This chain joins TRBV19 and TRBJ2-1, with 11 bases aligning to TRBD2. V lost 5 bases and J lost 2; bases outside the gene matches: 5. Germline V lookup: CDR1 LNHDA, CDR2 SQIVND (reference sequence). The CDR3 runs 16 residues. The CDR3 bases are TGTGCCAGTAGTGTGACTAGCGGGAACCCCTACAATGAGCAGTTCTTC. Its translation is CASSVTSGNPYNEQFF.

V is TRBV5-1 and J is TRBJ2-7, with 12 bases identical to TRBD1. The ends lost 3 bases at V and 5 bases at J; junction bases unmatched: 3. The CDR3 has 14 amino acids. Germline V gene sequence: CDR1 SGHRS, CDR2 YFSETQ. The chain's CDR3 is CASSWGTGGDEQYF. For the CDR3, the DNA is TGCGCCAGCAGCTGGGGGACAGGGGGCGACGAGCAGTACTTC.

The chain links TRBV6-1 to TRBJ2-7; TRBD1 matches at 11 bases. CDR3 size: 14 residues. The ends lost 9 bases at V and 5 bases at J; junction bases unmatched: 9. The germline CDR1 and CDR2 sequences are MNHNS and SASEGT. CDR3 in amino acids: CASIRDRGVDEQYF. The CDR3 DNA reads as TGTGCCAGTATCCGGGACAGGGGGGTCGACGAGCAGTACTTC.

The CDR3 DNA reads TGCGCCAGCAGCTCGGTGGGGGCCCCGGGGAGCACTGAAGCTTTCTTT. Amino acid sequence: CASSSVGAPGSTEAFF. The chain has TRBV5-1 and TRBJ1-1, with a possible D match to TRBD1 (6 bases). The CDR3 has 16 amino acids. In germline, CDR1 is SGHRS, CDR2 YFSETQ. V dropped 3 bases and J dropped 4 bases, with 19 bases sitting between them.

The rearrangement uses TRBV12-2 and TRBJ1-6; whether TRBD1, the table's D call, matches the DNA was not checked. TRBV12-2 is tagged as a pseudogene. The CDR3 has 16 residues. The CDR3 spells CASHGCTVSYNSPLHF. In nucleotides, the CDR3 is TGTGCAAGTCATGGCTGTACAGTCAGCTATAATTCACCCCTCCACTTT.